The rows below give T cell receptor beta chains drawn from one sample of a study of CD4 and CD8 cells across lung adenocarcinoma regions. TCRdb reprocessed the PCR reads via MiXCR and lists one record per CDR3 protein. This sample has 4,000 to 5,500 distinct CDR3 sequences, with almost 60% found just once. Sequencing was carried out using CD4+ T cells from the center of a lung tumor. The receptors here all came from a male donor with lung adenocarcinoma. The CD4 and CD8 labels of this study may be unreliable. The CDR3 runs from the conserved cysteine through the conserved F or W. A D gene is named only where the DNA matches it firmly. Clone size is stated in some rows and not others, as once, few, many or a class when expanded.

NA	TRBV6-5	NA	TRBJ1-4	TGTGCCAGCAGTTATCGGTCGGGGACCTCTAATGGAAAACTGTTTTTT	CASSYRSGTSNGKLFF
TRBD2	TRBV7-8	few	TRBJ2-1	TGTGCCAGCAGCCTTTCTGGGCTAGCGGGAGGAGGTGAGCAGTTCTTC	CASSLSGLAGGGEQFF
TRBD2	TRBV6-1	NA	TRBJ2-7	TGTGCCAGCAGTGAAGCGGGACTAGCGGGAGGGCCACACGAGCAGTACTTC	CASSEAGLAGGPHEQYF
TRBD2	TRBV9	few	TRBJ2-1	TGTGCCAGCAGCGAGGGGCCCAGCGGGAGGGCGACCCCCTCCAATGAGCAGTTCTTC	CASSEGPSGRATPSNEQFF
NA	TRBV6-1	once	TRBJ2-1	TGTGCCAGCAAACTGGCGGCAAGTTTCGATGAGCAGTTCTTT	CASKLAASFDEQFF
NA	TRBV6-5	NA	TRBJ1-1	TGTGCCAGCAGTTCCATACCTCCAGGGCCTTACATGAACACTGAAGCTTTCTTT	CASSSIPPGPYMNTEAFF
TRBD1	TRBV6-1	once	TRBJ2-2	TGTGCCAGTCGTTTAATGGCGACAGGGGGAACCGGGGAGCTGTTTTTT	CASRLMATGGTGELFF
NA	TRBV6-1	NA	TRBJ2-7	TGTGCGGGCAGGGGGGGCGGGGGCAAAGATACGCAGTACTTC	CAGRGGGGKDTQYF
NA	TRBV6-1	NA	TRBJ1-1	TGTGCCAGCAGTCCAGGGAGGAGGACTGAAGCTTTCTTT	CASSPGRRTEAFF
NA	TRBV10-1	NA	TRBJ2-4	TGCGCCAGCAGACCGGGGCTGGCAGCCAAAGATACGCAGTACTTC	CASRPGLAAKDTQYF
NA	TRBV6-1	NA	TRBJ2-5	TGTGCCAGCAGGGGGCCTGGGGGCCGTGACCAAGAGATCCAGTACTTC	CASRGPGGRDQEIQYF
NA	TRBV10-1	NA	TRBJ2-1	TGCGCCAGCAGTGGCCCCGAGGGAGGCGGGGAGCTGTTTTTC	CASSGPEGGGELFF
TRBD1	TRBV6-1	medium-sized	TRBJ1-2	TGTGCCAGCAGTGTGGGACAGCTCTATGGCTACACCTTC	CASSVGQLYGYTF
NA	TRBV4-2	NA	TRBJ2-1	TGTGCCAGCAGCCTAACCGGGACCCAAAACAATGAGCAGTTCTTC	CASSLTGTQNNEQFF
NA	TRBV6-1	NA	TRBJ2-3	TGTGCCAGCAGGACCGGCTGGGGGAACCCCGATGAGCTGTTCTTT	CASRTGWGNPDELFF
NA	TRBV18	NA	TRBJ2-1	TGTGCCAGCTCTCCTTGGTCGGGAAATGAGCAGTTCTTC	CASSPWSGNEQFF
NA	TRBV24-1	NA	TRBJ2-3	NA	CATSDSLGFGGGSTETQYF
NA	TRBV4-2	few	TRBJ1-2	TGTGCCAGCAGCCAAGGTGGAAACTATGGCTACACCTTC	CASSQGGNYGYTF
TRBD2	TRBV6-1	NA	TRBJ2-1	TGTGCCAGCAGGTCGGGAGGAGGTTACAATGAGCAGTTCTTC	CASRSGGGYNEQFF
NA	TRBV6-1	NA	TRBJ1-2	TGTGCCAGCACGAGAGAGTTTAACTATGGCTACACCTTC	CASTREFNYGYTF
NA	TRBV30	NA	TRBJ1-2	TGTGCCTGGAGTGAGGGGCAGTATGGCTACACCTTC	CAWSEGQYGYTF
TRBD1	TRBV6-1	NA	TRBJ2-7	TGTGCCAGCAGTCAGACAGGGATCGAGCAGTACTTC	CASSQTGIEQYF
TRBD2	TRBV6-5	NA	TRBJ2-5	TGTGCCAGCAGTTACTCTCGACTAGCGGGAGTGGAGACCCAGTACTTC	CASSYSRLAGVETQYF
NA	TRBV30	NA	TRBJ2-3	TGTGCCTGGAGTCCGGGTCTCCGAGAAGATACGCAGTATTTT	CAWSPGLREDTQYF
TRBD2	TRBV20-1	few	TRBJ2-3	TGCAGTGCCCGACTAGCGGGAGAGGGTGATACGCAGTATTTT	CSARLAGEGDTQYF
TRBD2	TRBV24-1	NA	TRBJ2-1	TGTGCCACCAGTGATTTAGGATCGGGCGGGAGTGGTGAGCAGTTCTTC	CATSDLGSGGSGEQFF
TRBD2	TRBV10-1	medium-sized	TRBJ2-1	TGCGCCAGCAGTCCCATGCCGGGACTAGCGGGAGAAAATGAGCAGTTCTTC	CASSPMPGLAGENEQFF
NA	TRBV20-1	NA	TRBJ2-7	TGCAGTGCTGGAAACCCGGGGCTGGGAGGAACAGATACGCAGTACTTC	CSAGNPGLGGTDTQYF
TRBD1	TRBV4-1	NA	TRBJ1-4	TGCGCCAGCAGCCCCACGAGGGGACAGGGGGATGAAAAACTGTTTTTT	CASSPTRGQGDEKLFF
TRBD1	TRBV6-1	NA	TRBJ2-5	TGTGCCAGCAGTAAGGGACAGGGGGAGACCCAGTACTTC	CASSKGQGETQYF
TRBD1	TRBV12-5	few	TRBJ2-2	TGTGCTACCGATACAACCCCGGGACAGGGGTACACCGGGGAGCTGTTTTTT	CATDTTPGQGYTGELFF
TRBD1	TRBV6-5	NA	TRBJ1-2	TGTGCCAGCAGTTACGCACAGGGGGGGTATGGCTACACCTTC	CASSYAQGGYGYTF
NA	TRBV7-2	few	TRBJ2-3	TGTGCCAGCAGCTTCTACACAGATACGCAGTATTTT	CASSFYTDTQYF
NA	TRBV7-8	NA	TRBJ1-1	TGTGCCAGCGGAAAAGCTTTCTTT	CASGKAFF
NA	TRBV4-1	NA	TRBJ1-5	TGCGCCAGCAGCCAAGTTCGTATCAATCAGCCCCAGCATTTT	CASSQVRINQPQHF
NA	TRBV6-1	NA	TRBJ1-1	TGTGCCAGCAGTGAACAGGATTTCACTGAAGCTTTCTTT	CASSEQDFTEAFF
NA	TRBV11-2	NA	TRBJ2-7	TGTGCCAGCAGCTCAGAGGCTCTAGCGATCGAGCAGTACTTC	CASSSEALAIEQYF
TRBD2	TRBV7-3	NA	TRBJ2-2	TGTGCCAGCAGCTTAAGAAGCGGGAGTATAACCGGGGAGCTGTTTTTT	CASSLRSGSITGELFF
TRBD1	TRBV6-1	medium-sized	TRBJ1-5	TGTGCCAGCAGTGAAAATATCAGGACAGGGTTTGGTCAGCCCCAGCATTTT	CASSENIRTGFGQPQHF
TRBD2	TRBV3-1	NA	TRBJ2-5	TGTGCCAGCAGCCAGCCGGGACTAGGGGCGACCCAGTACTTC	CASSQPGLGATQYF
TRBD1	TRBV6-1	NA	TRBJ1-2	TGTGCCAGCAGTAGCAGGGGGGGCGGTGGCTACACCTTC	CASSSRGGGGYTF
TRBD2	TRBV10-3	medium-sized	TRBJ2-1	TGTGCCATCAGTGAAACTAGCGGGACAATCAATGAGCAGTTCTTC	CAISETSGTINEQFF
TRBD2	TRBV7-8	NA	TRBJ2-5	TGTGCCAGCAGCTCGTTAGCGGGAGCGGGGGAGACCCAGTACTTC	CASSSLAGAGETQYF
NA	TRBV6-5	few	TRBJ1-1	TGTGCCAGCAGTTACGGGGGGACAAACACTGAAGCTTTCTTT	CASSYGGTNTEAFF
NA	TRBV5-8	NA	TRBJ1-2	TGTGCCAGCAGCTTAAGCGCCATTGCTAACTATGGCTACACCTTC	CASSLSAIANYGYTF
NA	TRBV12-3/TRBV12-4	NA	TRBJ1-1	TGTGCCAGCAGGTCGACCCAAAACACTGAAGCTTTCTTT	CASRSTQNTEAFF
NA	TRBV12-3/TRBV12-4	NA	TRBJ2-1	TGTGCCAGCAGCCCTCGAAGGGGTGAGCAGTTCTTC	CASSPRRGEQFF
NA	TRBV10-3	NA	TRBJ2-7	TGTGCCACCAACCGTTACGAGCAGTACTTC	CATNRYEQYF